This passage covers 10 T cell receptor beta chains from one sample sequenced in a study of neurological immune-mediated disorders. TCRdb re-called the 5' RACE reads through MiXCR, storing one row per CDR3 protein. The table has 55,000 to 65,000 distinct CDR3 sequences, around 3.5% seen once; the top ten hold approximately 3.1%. The specimen was PBMCs. The origin of the receptors is a woman aged 25 to 45 with multiple sclerosis.

The sample holds many counts of this clonotype. The chain uses TRBV5-1 and TRBJ2-2, with 8 bases identical to TRBD2. The V gene end was trimmed by 4 bases and the J gene end by 4 bases; junction bases not matched to a gene: 9. CDR3 length equals 16 residues. CDR1 and CDR2 (germline): SGHRS, YFSETQ. The CDR3 reads CASSPSGLAATGELFF. In DNA form, the CDR3 reads TGCGCCAGCAGCCCGAGCGGACTAGCTGCCACCGGGGAGCTGTTTTTT.

The table lists this clonotype with many counts. The chain recombines TRBV5-1 with TRBJ1-4; D call uncertain. The CDR3 length is 15 residues. The germline CDR1 and CDR2 sequences are SGHRS and YFSETQ. Deletions cut 0 bases from V and 0 bases from J, with 6 bases between. The CDR3 is CASSLDAATNEKLFF. CDR3 DNA sequence: TGCGCCAGCAGCTTGGATGCGGCAACTAATGAAAAACTGTTTTTT. Full variable domain (outside the CDR3, taken from reference TRBV5-1 and TRBJ1-4): KAGVTQTPRYLIKTRGQQVTLSCSPISGHRSVSWYQQTPGQGLQFLFEYFSETQRNKGNFPGRFSGRQFSNSRSEMNVSTLELGDSALYLCASSLDAATNEKLFFGSGTQLSVL.

J is TRBJ1-5 and V is TRBV7-8; no definite D call. There are 13 residues in the CDR3. The germline gives CDR1 SGHVS, CDR2 FQNEAQ. Trimming left V 5 bases short and J 2 bases short, with 7 bases between. The CDR3 DNA reads TGTGCCAGCAGCACAGAAGGCAATCAGCCCCAGCATTTT. It specifies CASSTEGNQPQHF.

This clonotype was observed many times. V is TRBV4-1 and J is TRBJ2-5; D may be TRBD1 (6 bases). This CDR3 is 17 amino acids long. V was cut by 3 bases and J by 5 bases, with 22 bases left in between. CDR1 and CDR2 (germline): MGHRA, YSYEKL. CDR3: CASSQALAGPQGETQYF. The CDR3 DNA sequence: TGCGCCAGCAGCCAGGCCCTCGCCGGCCCCCAGGGGGAGACCCAGTACTTC.

This clonotype was counted many times. The germline gene is not matched at one end of the junction; a read error may be the cause. The rearrangement links TRBV7-6 to TRBJ1-3; no clear D. This CDR3 has 15 residues. Germline V CDR1 and CDR2: SGHVS, FNYEAQ. The CDR3 protein is CASTPGPISGNTIYF. In DNA, the CDR3 is TGTGCGAGCACCCCCGGGCCCATCTCTGGAAACACCATATATTTT.

This clonotype was counted many times. The chain employs TRBV5-1 and TRBJ1-1, with a tentative D call TRBD1 (5 bases). Trimming pared 1 base from V and 1 base from J, leaving 5 bases between. The CDR3 has 13 residues. Germline CDR1 is SGHRS and CDR2 is YFSETQ. CDR3 amino acids: CASSLRGNTEAFF. CDR3 nucleotides: TGCGCCAGCAGCTTGAGGGGGAACACTGAAGCTTTCTTT.

There are many counts of this clonotype. The chain carries TRBV18 and TRBJ2-7; 10 bases agree with TRBD1. The V and J ends lost 2 bases and 2 bases, in that order; junction bases with no gene match: 3. CDR1 is KGHSH and CDR2 is LQKENI in the germline V gene. The length of the CDR3 is 15 residues. The chain's CDR3 is CASSPTGQGAYEQYF. CDR3 nucleotides: TGTGCCAGCTCACCAACTGGACAGGGGGCCTACGAGCAGTACTTC.

This clonotype appeared many times. The rearrangement links TRBV11-3 to TRBJ1-5; D possibly corresponds to TRBD1 (6 bases). Trimming took 5 bases from V and 2 from J, leaving 22 bases between them. The CDR3 is 18 amino acids. Germline lookup yields CDR1 SGHNT and CDR2 YENEEA. In nucleotides, the CDR3 is TGTGCCAGCAGCACCCGTGGAGGGGGGATATGGGGCAATCAGCCCCAGCATTTT. Amino acid sequence: CASSTRGGGIWGNQPQHF.

This clonotype was counted many times. The V gene is TRBV3-1, the J gene TRBJ2-5; D perhaps matches TRBD2 (5 bases). Per germline, CDR1 LGHDT and CDR2 YNNKEL (reference sequence). Trimming removed 4 bases at V and 5 bases at J, with 14 bases between. CDR3 length: 14 amino acids. The CDR3 sequence is CASSLRGTGETQYF. The CDR3 DNA follows: TGTGCCAGCAGCCTCCGGGGTACCGGGGAGACCCAGTACTTC.

Note on this clonotype: A much more abundant neighbour one base away suggests this may be a read error. The chain uses TRBV4-1 and TRBJ1-5; D is uncertain. This CDR3 is built from 13 residues. CDR1 MGHRA and CDR2 YSYEKL come from the germline V gene. With 0 bases removed from V and 7 bases from J, the gap between germline ends came to 7 bases. CDR3 bases: TGCGCCAGCAGCCAAGATATGGGCCAGCCCCAGCATTTT. It translates to CASSQDMGQPQHF.